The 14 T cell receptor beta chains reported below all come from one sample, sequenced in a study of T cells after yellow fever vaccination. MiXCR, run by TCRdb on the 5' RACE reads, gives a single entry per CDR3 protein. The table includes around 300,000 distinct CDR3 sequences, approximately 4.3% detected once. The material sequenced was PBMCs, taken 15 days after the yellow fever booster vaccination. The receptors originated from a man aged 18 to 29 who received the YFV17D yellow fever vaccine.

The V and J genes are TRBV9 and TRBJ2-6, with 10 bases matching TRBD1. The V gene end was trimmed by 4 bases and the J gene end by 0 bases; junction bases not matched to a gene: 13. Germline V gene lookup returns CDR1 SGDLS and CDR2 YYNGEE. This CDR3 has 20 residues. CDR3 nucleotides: TGTGCCAGCAGCCCGAAAGCGGGACAGGGGATTGGCTCTGGGGCCAACGTCCTGACTTTC. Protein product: CASSPKAGQGIGSGANVLTF. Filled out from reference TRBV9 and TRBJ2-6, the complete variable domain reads DSGVTQTPKHLITATGQRVTLRCSPRSGDLSVYWYQQSLDQGLQFLIQYYNGEERAKGNILERFSAQQFPDLHSELNLSSLELGDSALYFCASSPKAGQGIGSGANVLTFGAGSRLTVL.

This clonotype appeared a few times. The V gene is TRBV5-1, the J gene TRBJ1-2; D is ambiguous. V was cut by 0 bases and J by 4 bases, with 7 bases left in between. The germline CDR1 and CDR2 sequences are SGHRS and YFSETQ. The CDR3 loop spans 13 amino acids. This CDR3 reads CASSLEHGYGYTF. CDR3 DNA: TGCGCCAGCAGCTTGGAACACGGCTATGGCTACACCTTC.

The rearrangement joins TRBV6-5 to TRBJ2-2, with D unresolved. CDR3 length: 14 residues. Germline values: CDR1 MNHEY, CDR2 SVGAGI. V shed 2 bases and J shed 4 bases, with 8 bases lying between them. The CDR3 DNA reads TGTGCCAGCAGTTACAAGGGTTCCACCGGGGAGCTGTTTTTT. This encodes CASSYKGSTGELFF.

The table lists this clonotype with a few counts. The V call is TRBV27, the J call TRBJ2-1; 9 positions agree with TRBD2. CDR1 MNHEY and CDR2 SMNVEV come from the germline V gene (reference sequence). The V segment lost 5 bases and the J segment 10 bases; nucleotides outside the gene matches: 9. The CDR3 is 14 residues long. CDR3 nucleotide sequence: TGTGCCAGCAGTCCACGGACTAGCGAAAAGGAGCAGTTCTTC. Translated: CASSPRTSEKEQFF.

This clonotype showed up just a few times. CDR3: CASSRSWTDFYEQYF. As DNA, the CDR3 is TGTGCCAGCAGCCGGTCGTGGACAGACTTTTACGAGCAGTACTTC. This chain joins TRBV7-2 and TRBJ2-7; D is perhaps TRBD1 (6 bases). CDR3 size: 15 residues. Germline CDR1 is SGHTA and CDR2 is FQGNSA. The V and J ends lost 5 bases and 4 bases respectively, with 18 bases between them.

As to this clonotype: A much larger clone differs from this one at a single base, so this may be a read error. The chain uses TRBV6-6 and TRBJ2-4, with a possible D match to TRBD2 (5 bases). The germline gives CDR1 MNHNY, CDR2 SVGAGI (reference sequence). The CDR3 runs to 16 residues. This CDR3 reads CASSYSSILAKYIQYF. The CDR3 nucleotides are TGTGCCAGCAGTTACTCCTCCATTCTAGCCAAATACATTCAGTACTTC.

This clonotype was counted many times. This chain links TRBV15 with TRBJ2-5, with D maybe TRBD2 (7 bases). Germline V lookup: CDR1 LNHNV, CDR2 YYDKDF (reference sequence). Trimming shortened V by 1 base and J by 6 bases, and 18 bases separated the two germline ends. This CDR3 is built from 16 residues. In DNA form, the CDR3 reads TGTGCCACCAGCAGAGGAGGAGGGGGGGCCGTTAAGACCCAGTACTTC. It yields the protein CATSRGGGGAVKTQYF.

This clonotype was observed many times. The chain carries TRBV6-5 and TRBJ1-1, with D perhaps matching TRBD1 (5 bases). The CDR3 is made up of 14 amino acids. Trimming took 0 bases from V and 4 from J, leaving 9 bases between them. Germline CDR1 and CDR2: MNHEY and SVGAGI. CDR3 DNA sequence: TGTGCCAGCAGTTACTCGCGGGGGACCACTGAAGCTTTCTTT. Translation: CASSYSRGTTEAFF.

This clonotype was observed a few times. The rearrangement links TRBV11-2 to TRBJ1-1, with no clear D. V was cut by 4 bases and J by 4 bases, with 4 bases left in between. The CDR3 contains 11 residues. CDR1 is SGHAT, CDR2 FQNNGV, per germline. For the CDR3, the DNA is TGTGCCAGCAGCTCAGTCACTGAAGCTTTCTTT. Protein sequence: CASSSVTEAFF.

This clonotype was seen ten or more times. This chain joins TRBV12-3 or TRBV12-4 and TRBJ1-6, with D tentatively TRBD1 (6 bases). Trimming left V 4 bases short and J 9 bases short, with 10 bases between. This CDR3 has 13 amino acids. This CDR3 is CASSSRGGSPLHF. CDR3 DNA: TGTGCCAGCAGTTCCAGGGGTGGTTCACCCCTCCACTTT.

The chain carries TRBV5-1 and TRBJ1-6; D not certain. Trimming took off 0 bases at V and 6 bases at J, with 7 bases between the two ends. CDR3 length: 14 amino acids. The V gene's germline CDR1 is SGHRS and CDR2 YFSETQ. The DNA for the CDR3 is TGCGCCAGCAGCTTGGGGCAGACTAATTCACCCCTCCACTTT. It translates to CASSLGQTNSPLHF.

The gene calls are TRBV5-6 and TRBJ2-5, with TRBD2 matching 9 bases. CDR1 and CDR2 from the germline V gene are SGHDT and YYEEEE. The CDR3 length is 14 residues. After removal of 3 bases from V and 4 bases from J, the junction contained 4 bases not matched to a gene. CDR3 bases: TGTGCCAGCAGCTGGGGGACTAGCCCAGAGACCCAGTACTTC. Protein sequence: CASSWGTSPETQYF.

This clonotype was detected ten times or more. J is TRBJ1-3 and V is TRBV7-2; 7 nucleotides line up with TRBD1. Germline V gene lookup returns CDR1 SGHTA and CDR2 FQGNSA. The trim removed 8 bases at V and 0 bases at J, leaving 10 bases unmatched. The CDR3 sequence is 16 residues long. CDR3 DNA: TGTGCCAGCGGACGACAGGGAACCAACTCTGGAAACACCATATATTTT. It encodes CASGRQGTNSGNTIYF.

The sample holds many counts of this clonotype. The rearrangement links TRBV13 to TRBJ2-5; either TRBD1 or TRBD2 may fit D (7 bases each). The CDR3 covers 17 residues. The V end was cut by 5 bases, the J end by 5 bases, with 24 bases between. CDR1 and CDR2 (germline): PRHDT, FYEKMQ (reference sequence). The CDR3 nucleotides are TGTGCCAGCAGCAGCCTGGGGGGGACAGCCATCATCGAGACCCAGTACTTC. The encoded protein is CASSSLGGTAIIETQYF. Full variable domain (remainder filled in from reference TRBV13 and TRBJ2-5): AAGVIQSPRHLIKEKRETATLKCYPIPRHDTVYWYQQGPGQDPQFLISFYEKMQSDKGSIPDRFSAQQFSDYHSELNMSSLELGDSALYFCASSSLGGTAIIETQYFGPGTRLLVL.